This is a list of T cell receptor beta chains from one sample in a study of blood T cell repertoires in COVID-19. TCRdb's copy holds only in-frame clones and misses some; the assay was immunoSEQ multiplex PCR. The table has 200,000 to 300,000 clones, around 83% seen once. The specimen was peripheral blood. These receptors originate from a woman aged 80 or over with acute or convalescent COVID-19. Both conserved end residues are part of each CDR3. Each record gives: clone size, J gene, D gene, V gene, CDR3 protein, CDR3 DNA. D genes are given only for firm matches. The listing skips clone size in some rows; elsewhere it reads once, few, many or a size class.

>.|TRBJ2-2|TRBD2|TRBV28
CASSTSGDFTGELFF
TGTGCCAGCAGTACTAGCGGAGACTTCACCGGGGAGCTGTTTTTT
>.|TRBJ2-3|TRBD2|TRBV5-4
CASSLGAGGPTDTQYF
TGTGCCAGCAGCTTGGGGGCGGGGGGGCCGACAGATACGCAGTATTTT
>few|TRBJ1-6|.|TRBV18
CASSPQEGGARSPLHF
TGTGCCAGCTCACCACAGGAGGGGGGGGCGAGGTCACCCCTCCACTTT
>.|TRBJ1-5|.|TRBV18
CASSPSGGNQPQHF
TGTGCCAGCTCACCGTCCGGGGGCAATCAGCCCCAGCATTTT
>.|TRBJ1-4|.|TRBV28
CASSFRTGGGKKLFF
TGTGCCAGCAGTTTCCGGACCGGGGGAGGGAAAAAACTGTTTTTT
>.|TRBJ2-1|.|TRBV5-1
CASSSTGSNEQFF
TGCGCCAGCAGCTCAACAGGATCCAATGAGCAGTTCTTC
>.|TRBJ2-7|.|TRBV2
CASSRGGEQYF
TGTGCCAGCAGTAGGGGTGGGGAGCAGTACTTC
>once|TRBJ1-5|.|TRBV7-9
CASSASGDRQPQHF
TGTGCCAGCAGCGCATCGGGGGACCGTCAGCCCCAGCATTTT
>.|TRBJ1-1|.|TRBV7-8
CASTRVQTEAFF
TGTGCCAGCACCCGAGTCCAGACTGAAGCTTTCTTT
>.|TRBJ1-1|.|TRBV18
CASSPPMAGNTEAFF
TGTGCCAGCTCACCCCCCATGGCAGGGAACACTGAAGCTTTCTTT
>.|TRBJ2-4|TRBD1|TRBV7-9
CASSSEEDRGNIQYF
TGTGCCAGCAGCTCTGAGGAGGACAGGGGAAACATTCAGTACTTC
>.|TRBJ1-6|TRBD1|TRBV18
CASSPTGLGGSYNSPLHF
TGTGCCAGCTCACCGACAGGGCTTGGTGGGTCCTATAATTCACCCCTCCACTTT
>.|TRBJ2-3|TRBD2|TRBV4-1
CASSKGLAGADTQYF
TGCGCCAGCAGCAAAGGACTAGCGGGGGCAGATACGCAGTATTTT
>.|TRBJ2-1|TRBD1|TRBV10-3
CAIRLTAGGQFF
TGTGCCATCAGACTGACGGCAGGGGGACAGTTCTTC
>once|TRBJ2-3|.|TRBV21-1
CASSKGGSGGSGDTQYF
TGTGCCAGCAGCAAAGGGGGGAGCGGGGGGAGCGGTGATACGCAGTATTTT
>many|TRBJ1-2|.|TRBV7-5
CARSLAQERYGYTF
TGTGCCAGAAGCTTAGCACAGGAGCGCTATGGCTACACCTTC
>once|TRBJ2-3|.|TRBV5-1
CASSFSPGPDTQYF
TGCGCCAGCAGCTTCTCCCCAGGTCCGGATACGCAGTATTTT
>once|TRBJ1-1|.|TRBV15
CATSRDWGGEAFF
TGTGCCACCAGCAGAGATTGGGGGGGTGAAGCTTTCTTT
>.|TRBJ2-1|TRBD2|TRBV27
CASSSLPGLAGGEQFF
TGTGCCAGCAGTTCCCTACCGGGACTAGCGGGGGGGGAGCAGTTCTTC
>.|TRBJ2-5|.|TRBV6-2/TRBV6-3
CASSYSRGKETQYF
TGTGCCAGCAGTTACTCCCGGGGAAAAGAGACCCAGTACTTC
>.|TRBJ1-5|.|TRBV7-9
CASSLGRGVGRNQPQHF
TGTGCCAGCAGCTTAGGTAGAGGTGTAGGTCGCAATCAGCCCCAGCATTTT
>.|TRBJ1-1|TRBD1|TRBV28
CASSIQGAQSFF
TGTGCCAGCAGTATCCAGGGGGCGCAAAGCTTCTTT
>.|TRBJ2-7|.|TRBV28
CASGPPAGRRSEQYF
TGTGCCAGCGGACCTCCCGCGGGCCGGAGGAGCGAGCAGTACTTC
>.|TRBJ1-6|.|TRBV2
CASSLEAGSPLHF
TGTGCCAGCAGTCTCGAGGCGGGGTCACCCCTCCACTTT
>.|TRBJ2-7|TRBD2|TRBV18
CASSPAGGPYEQYF
TGTGCCAGCTCACCAGCGGGGGGGCCCTACGAGCAGTACTTC
>.|TRBJ1-5|.|TRBV7-3
CASSPDRYQPQHF
TGTGCCAGCAGCCCTGACAGATATCAGCCCCAGCATTTT
>.|TRBJ2-7|.|TRBV7-8
CASSINQGNEQYF
TGTGCCAGCAGCATAAACCAGGGGAACGAGCAGTACTTC
>.|TRBJ2-2|.|TRBV5-1
CASSFPAGYTGELFF
TGCGCCAGCAGCTTCCCAGCAGGCTACACCGGGGAGCTGTTTTTT
>.|TRBJ1-3|.|TRBV4-2
CASSPDFYTDTIYF
TGTGCCAGCAGCCCGGACTTTTATACGGACACCATATATTTT
>.|TRBJ1-1|.|TRBV5-1
CASSAGVTTEAFF
TGCGCCAGCAGCGCCGGGGTGACCACTGAAGCTTTCTTT
>.|TRBJ2-7|.|TRBV5-6
CASKIGPNRNEQYF
TGTGCCAGCAAGATCGGGCCCAACAGGAACGAGCAGTACTTC
>.|TRBJ1-3|TRBD1|TRBV6-5
CASSYTGVSDTIYF
TGTGCCAGCAGTTATACAGGGGTGTCCGACACCATATATTTT
>.|TRBJ1-1|.|TRBV11-2
CASSLDLDTEAFF
TGTGCCAGCAGCTTAGATCTAGACACTGAAGCTTTCTTT
>.|TRBJ1-1|TRBD1|TRBV18
CASSLLGQYGGNTEAFF
TGTGCCAGCTCACTCCTGGGACAGTACGGAGGGAACACTGAAGCTTTCTTT
>once|TRBJ1-1|TRBD1|TRBV29-1
CSVSQGATEAFF
TGCAGCGTTTCCCAGGGGGCTACGGAAGCTTTCTTT
>.|TRBJ1-5|.|TRBV19
CASSIRGDLGQPQHF
TGTGCCAGTAGTATCCGGGGAGACCTGGGACAGCCCCAGCATTTT
>.|TRBJ1-1|.|TRBV6-1
CASSETQGTEAFF
TGTGCCAGCAGTGAAACCCAGGGTACTGAAGCTTTCTTT
>.|TRBJ1-5|.|TRBV15
CATSRGVGVGNQPQHF
TGTGCCACCAGCCGAGGGGTAGGGGTAGGCAATCAGCCCCAGCATTTT
>.|TRBJ1-6|.|TRBV19
CASGERGNSPLHF
TGTGCCAGTGGAGAAAGGGGCAACTCACCCCTCCACTTT
>.|TRBJ1-4|TRBD1|TRBV28
CASRGDRDVEKLFF
TGTGCCAGCAGGGGGGACAGGGATGTAGAAAAACTGTTTTTT
>.|TRBJ2-3|.|TRBV2
CASRGLSTDTQYF
TGTGCCAGCCGCGGACTAAGCACAGATACGCAGTATTTT
>.|TRBJ1-2|.|TRBV20-1
CSVQGDYGYTF
TGCAGCGTACAGGGCGACTATGGCTACACCTTC
>.|TRBJ2-1|.|TRBV7-8
CASSLGRGPNTNEQFF
TGTGCCAGCAGCTTAGGGCGGGGTCCTAACACGAATGAGCAGTTCTTC
>.|TRBJ1-6|.|TRBV3-1/TRBV3-2
CASSQDWLPLHF
TGTGCCAGCAGCCAAGATTGGCTACCCCTCCACTTT
>.|TRBJ1-2|.|TRBV12-3/TRBV12-4
CASRIQGPGGYTF
TGTGCCAGCAGAATACAGGGCCCGGGGGGCTACACCTTC
>once|TRBJ1-3|.|TRBV28
CASSTGGRDSGNTIYF
TGTGCCAGCAGTACGGGGGGTAGAGACTCTGGAAACACCATATATTTT
>.|TRBJ1-3|.|TRBV4-1
CASSLGLGANGNTIYF
TGCGCCAGCAGCCTCGGCTTAGGGGCAAACGGAAACACCATATATTTT
>.|TRBJ1-2|.|TRBV9
CASSVGGRQQDGYTF
TGTGCCAGCAGCGTAGGCGGGAGACAACAGGATGGCTACACCTTC
>.|TRBJ2-2|.|TRBV25-1
CASSGSGLNGELFF
TGTGCCAGCAGTGGATCGGGACTTAACGGGGAGCTGTTTTTT
>.|TRBJ2-5|TRBD2|TRBV28
CASSLLAGGPGTQYF
TGTGCCAGCAGTCTACTAGCGGGGGGGCCGGGGACCCAGTACTTC